These 8 T cell receptor beta chains came from one sample sequenced in a study of graft-versus-host responses after intestinal transplantation. Profiled with immunoSEQ multiplex PCR; TCRdb holds only in-frame clones, not every one. In the table there are some 130,000 clones, around 90% of which are singletons. These receptors lack a known antigen. The sample here was unstimulated CD4+ T cells sorted from spleen or lymph node cells, taken before intestinal transplant. The receptors were sampled from a human donor who received an intestinal transplant.

The V call is TRBV18, the J call TRBJ1-1; D is unclear. The CDR3 runs to 14 residues. V shed 2 bases and J shed 1 base, with 8 bases lying between them. Per germline, CDR1 KGHSH and CDR2 LQKENI. This CDR3 reads CASSPSQENTEAFF. The CDR3 DNA reads as TGTGCCAGCTCACCATCGCAGGAGAACACTGAAGCTTTCTTT.

This clone was found a few times. This chain connects TRBV10-3 to TRBJ1-3, with unresolved D. The V gene lost 11 bases and the J gene lost 6 bases, with 11 bases spanning the gap. Germline CDR1 and CDR2: ENHRY and SYGVKD. The CDR3 is 11 amino acids. The CDR3 reads CAASSLNTIYF. In DNA, the CDR3 is TGTGCCGCGTCCTCCTTAAACACCATATATTTT.

The rearrangement links TRBV7-9 to TRBJ2-3, with D tentatively TRBD1 or TRBD2 (5 bases each). V dropped 1 base and J dropped 0 bases, with 8 bases sitting between them. The CDR3 runs to 15 residues. Germline V gives CDR1 SEHNR, CDR2 FQNEAQ (reference sequence). The CDR3 region is CASSLVGVSTDTQYF. The CDR3 DNA follows: TGTGCCAGCAGCTTAGTGGGGGTTAGCACAGATACGCAGTATTTT.

The chain employs TRBV19 and TRBJ1-4; 11 bases are a match to TRBD1. V lost 5 bases, J lost 8 bases, and 4 bases stayed unmatched. Germline CDR1 is LNHDA and CDR2 is SQIVND (reference sequence). This CDR3 contains 14 residues. CDR3 coding DNA: TGTGCCAGTAGTCTAGGGACAGGGGGAGAAAAACTGTTTTTT. This sequence encodes CASSLGTGGEKLFF.

V usage is TRBV10-1 and J usage is TRBJ2-2, with D perhaps matching TRBD1 (5 bases). Germline loops: CDR1 WNHNN, CDR2 SYGVQD (reference sequence). Trimming cost V 6 bases and J 6 bases, with 11 bases left between them. This CDR3 comprises 13 residues. The CDR3, as DNA: TGCGCCAGCAGAAGTGGCAGGGCCGGGGAGCTGTTTTTT. Translating it yields CASRSGRAGELFF.

The chain couples TRBV10-1 to TRBJ1-3; TRBD1 matches 7 bases. The CDR3 is made up of 15 amino acids. J lost 5 bases, V lost 8 bases, and 12 bases had no gene match. Looked up from germline, CDR1 is WNHNN and CDR2 is SYGVQD (reference sequence). CDR3 amino acids: CASLHPGQRRNTIYF. DNA of the CDR3: TGCGCCAGCCTTCACCCGGGACAGAGACGAAACACCATATATTTT.

The rearrangement joins TRBV5-1 to TRBJ1-6; a possible D gene is TRBD1 (5 bases). This CDR3 region has 14 residues. The germline CDR1 and CDR2 sequences are SGHRS and YFSETQ. V lost 4 bases and J 5 bases, leaving 10 bases between the germline ends. CDR3 protein: CASSLQGNNSPLHF. In DNA, the CDR3 is TGCGCCAGCAGCCTTCAGGGAAATAATTCACCCCTCCACTTT.

The chain has TRBV4-1 and TRBJ2-1; D tentatively reads TRBD1 or TRBD2 (5 bases each). CDR3 length equals 13 residues. V was cut by 4 bases and J by 4 bases, with 8 bases left in between. Germline V gene data show CDR1 as MGHRA and CDR2 as YSYEKL. The CDR3 loop reads CASSRDPYNEQFF. The CDR3 nucleotides are TGCGCCAGCAGCCGGGACCCTTACAATGAGCAGTTCTTC.